This T cell receptor beta chain was retrieved from a study of cytomegalovirus exposure and HLA in healthy donors. This clone has just a few counts. The CDR3 loop spans 16 amino acids. Germline V gene sequence: CDR1 MNHNS, CDR2 SASEGT. V lost 4 bases and J lost 0, with 10 bases in between. Vbeta (60) and Jbeta (13) primers were used in the PCR. The assay was immunoSEQ multiplex PCR, and TCRdb's table has in-frame clones only and misses some. In the table there are some 130,000 clones, approximately 81% of which are singletons. This TCR came from a male donor in good health and CMV-seronegative. Input material: PBMCs. The rearrangement links TRBV6-1 to TRBJ2-6; possibly TRBD2 for D (6 bases). DNA of the CDR3: TGTGCCAGCAGTGGGAGGGGATCCTCTGGGGCCAACGTCCTGACTTTC. It translates to CASSGRGSSGANVLTF.